This section outlines one TCR beta chain sequence together with its context. These data belong to a study of OX40 agonist ivuxolimab in advanced cancers. This CDR3 has 14 amino acids. Germline V gene sequence: CDR1 MNHNS, CDR2 SASEGT. V gave up 2 bases and J gave up 4 bases, with 12 bases separating them. Repertoires were generated with immunoSEQ multiplex PCR, while TCRdb's copy carries only in-frame clones and drops some. The sample lists some 74,000 clones; around 91% were seen once. The receptor comes from an adult with an advanced solid tumor such as melanoma, head and neck, liver or kidney cancer. This sequence joins TRBV6-1 and TRBJ2-7, with D uncertain. Sequenced material: CD4+ or CD8+ T cells sorted from blood, taken in a trial of the OX40 agonist ivuxolimab. The CDR3 DNA reads TGTGCCAGCAGTGAATGGTGGAAAAATTACGAGCAGTACTTC. Protein: CASSEWWKNYEQYF.